These 24 T cell receptor beta chains came from one sample sequenced in a study of response to subunit inactivated influenza vaccine. TCRdb processed the RT-PCR reads anew with MiXCR; each CDR3 protein has one entry. This sample has over 300,000 distinct CDR3 sequences, with about a fifth found just once. The specimen was PBMCs from blood, collected less than 22 months after vaccination. These receptors were collected from a man between 50 and 69 years old who received an inactivated influenza vaccine.

V usage is TRBV27 and J usage is TRBJ1-5; D remains ambiguous. The V gene lost 3 bases and the J gene lost 0 bases, with 12 bases spanning the gap. CDR3 size: 16 residues. Looked up from germline, CDR1 is MNHEY and CDR2 is SMNVEV (reference sequence). CDR3 protein: CASSFLRPHSNQPQHF. In DNA form, the CDR3 reads TGTGCCAGCAGTTTCCTACGACCCCATAGCAATCAGCCCCAGCATTTT.

V is TRBV5-1 and J is TRBJ2-7, with D uncertain. From germline, CDR1 is SGHRS and CDR2 YFSETQ. V lost 4 bases and J 3 bases, leaving 17 bases between the germline ends. The CDR3 is 15 amino acids. The CDR3 region is CASSLRTDGYYEQYF. CDR3 DNA sequence: TGCGCCAGCAGCCTACGGACGGACGGGTACTACGAGCAGTACTTC.

The table lists this clonotype with a few counts. The J gene is TRBJ2-1, the V gene TRBV9; D unresolved. The length of the CDR3 is 16 residues. Trimming cost V 0 bases and J 2 bases, with 12 bases left between them. Germline CDR1 is SGDLS and CDR2 is YYNGEE. The CDR3 sequence: CASSVANLLTYNEQFF. The CDR3 bases are TGTGCCAGCAGCGTAGCGAACCTATTGACCTACAATGAGCAGTTCTTC.

The chain couples TRBV20-1 to TRBJ1-5; possible D gene TRBD1, 6 bases. Per the germline V gene, CDR1 is DFQATT and CDR2 is SNEGSKA (reference sequence). This CDR3 comprises 13 residues. V was cut by 5 bases and J by 7 bases, with 15 bases left in between. DNA for the CDR3: TGCAGTGCTGTGAGGGGGTCGGGCCAGCCCCAGCATTTT. The encoded protein is CSAVRGSGQPQHF.

This clonotype was detected ten times or more. V and J are TRBV5-5 and TRBJ2-3; D call uncertain. Trimming took off 0 bases at V and 2 bases at J, with 7 bases between the two ends. Germline V gene data show CDR1 as SGHKS and CDR2 as YYEKEE (reference sequence). The CDR3 has 14 residues. The CDR3 nucleotides read TGTGCCAGCAGCTTGGATAGGAACACAGATACGCAGTATTTT. Its translation: CASSLDRNTDTQYF.

This clonotype occurred a few times. The chain has TRBV7-9 and TRBJ2-2, with no clear D. Germline loops: CDR1 SEHNR, CDR2 FQNEAQ (reference sequence). This CDR3 region has 17 residues. Deletions cut 4 bases from V and 0 bases from J, with 15 bases between. This CDR3 is CASSSLNWRTNTGELFF. In nucleotides, the CDR3 is TGTGCCAGCAGCTCCCTTAACTGGCGTACGAACACCGGGGAGCTGTTTTTT.

This clonotype was seen more than once but under ten times. The chain employs TRBV10-1 and TRBJ2-7, with 7 bases fitting TRBD1. Germline values: CDR1 WNHNN, CDR2 SYGVQD (reference sequence). The CDR3 contains 16 residues. The junction had 14 bases not matched to a gene; V was cut back by 5 bases and J by 4 bases. CDR3 residues: CASSPTMGQMMYEQYF. CDR3 bases: TGCGCCAGCAGTCCGACAATGGGACAGATGATGTACGAGCAGTACTTC.

This clonotype was picked up a small number of times. This rearrangement joins TRBV4-3 to TRBJ1-2; D is unresolved. This CDR3 is built from 15 residues. Trimming left V 0 bases short and J 1 base short, with 9 bases between. Germline V gives CDR1 LGHNA, CDR2 YSLEER. The CDR3 sequence: CASSQDQRVNYGYTF. CDR3 coding DNA: TGCGCCAGCAGCCAAGATCAAAGGGTTAACTATGGCTACACCTTC.

This clonotype was recorded a few times. This chain links TRBV6-2 or TRBV6-3 with TRBJ2-1, with a tentative D call TRBD1 (6 bases). Germline V gene sequence: CDR1 MNHEY, CDR2 SVGEGT. The CDR3 is 15 amino acids. V dropped 4 bases and J dropped 5 bases, with 15 bases sitting between them. The CDR3: CASSSTRTDNNEQFF. The CDR3 coding sequence is TGTGCCAGCAGTTCAACCAGGACAGACAACAATGAGCAGTTCTTC.

This clonotype was recorded a few times. The chain employs TRBV29-1 and TRBJ1-1; D is unclear. The V end was cut by 7 bases, the J end by 4 bases, with 13 bases between. Germline CDR1 and CDR2: SQVTM and ANQGSEA. The CDR3 consists of 12 residues. Here the CDR3 reads CSAGRLATEAFF. As DNA, the CDR3 is TGCAGCGCCGGACGGTTGGCCACTGAAGCTTTCTTT. Looking up the rest from reference TRBV29-1 and TRBJ1-1 gives the full variable domain: SAVISQKPSRDICQRGTSLTIQCQVDSQVTMMFWYRQQPGQSLTLIATANQGSEATYESGFVIDKFPISRPNLTFSTLTVSNMSPEDSSIYLCSAGRLATEAFFGQGTRLTVV.

This clonotype has only a few counts. The chain uses TRBV3-1 and TRBJ1-2; D is unclear. Germline loops: CDR1 LGHDT, CDR2 YNNKEL (reference sequence). Trimming pared 0 bases from V and 5 bases from J, leaving 16 bases between. The length of the CDR3 is 16 residues. The CDR3 spells CASSQDGWGASYGYTF. The CDR3 DNA is TGTGCCAGCAGCCAAGATGGGTGGGGTGCCTCATATGGCTACACCTTC. Together with reference TRBV3-1 and TRBJ1-2, the CDR3 gives the full variable domain: DTAVSQTPKYLVTQMGNDKSIKCEQNLGHDTMYWYKQDSKKFLKIMFSYNNKELIINETVPNRFSPKSPDKAHLNLHINSLELGDSAVYFCASSQDGWGASYGYTFGSGTRLTVV.

The chain links TRBV12-3 or TRBV12-4 to TRBJ2-5, with 8 nucleotides matching TRBD1. The CDR3 has 16 residues. Trimming at V came to 5 bases and at J to 0 bases, leaving 8 bases not matched to a gene. This CDR3 is CASSGIRDRYQETQYF. As DNA, the CDR3 is TGTGCCAGCAGTGGAATACGGGACAGGTACCAAGAGACCCAGTACTTC.

This clonotype was observed at least ten times. This chain uses TRBV12-3 or TRBV12-4 with TRBJ1-1; a weak D match, TRBD1 (6 bases). This CDR3 has 12 amino acids. V was clipped by 1 base and J by 8 bases, with 8 bases between them. This chain's CDR3 is CASSLDRDEAFF. The DNA for the CDR3 is TGTGCCAGCAGTTTAGACAGGGACGAAGCTTTCTTT.

J is TRBJ1-4 and V is TRBV20-1; 7 nucleotides align to TRBD1. Trimming removed 4 bases from V and 8 bases from J; junction bases left unmatched: 7. The CDR3 is 13 amino acids. Germline V gene data show CDR1 as DFQATT and CDR2 as SNEGSKA (reference sequence). CDR3 protein: CSATTGIGEKLFF. As DNA, the CDR3 is TGCAGTGCTACGACAGGGATCGGGGAAAAACTGTTTTTT.

CDR3 region: CASSYLAVNTEAFF. The DNA of the CDR3 is TGTGCCAGCAGTTATTTGGCAGTGAACACTGAAGCTTTCTTT. The V and J genes are TRBV6-5 and TRBJ1-1; no firm D call. CDR3 length: 14 residues. V shed 3 bases and J shed 0 bases, with 8 bases lying between them. CDR1 is MNHEY, CDR2 SVGAGI, per germline.

The chain recombines TRBV2 with TRBJ1-1, with a tentative D call TRBD1 (6 bases). The CDR3 runs to 14 residues. V lost 4 bases and J lost 1, with 10 bases in between. The V gene's germline CDR1 is SNHLY and CDR2 FYNNEI. CDR3 region: CASSGGGGNTEAFF. CDR3 nucleotides: TGTGCCAGCAGTGGGGGGGGCGGGAACACTGAAGCTTTCTTT.

This chain joins TRBV7-2 and TRBJ2-3, with 7 bases fitting TRBD2. Unmatched junction bases numbered 7, after V lost 4 bases and J lost 6 bases. CDR3 length: 14 amino acids. The germline CDR1 and CDR2 sequences are SGHTA and FQGNSA. CDR3 in amino acids: CASSSPGRRDTQYF. The CDR3 DNA reads as TGTGCCAGCAGCTCGCCCGGGAGGAGGGATACGCAGTATTTT. The full variable domain, completed using reference TRBV7-2 and TRBJ2-3, is GAGVSQSPSNKVTEKGKDVELRCDPISGHTALYWYRQSLGQGLEFLIYFQGNSAPDKSGLPSDRFSAERTGGSVSTLTIQRTQQEDSAVYLCASSSPGRRDTQYFGPGTRLTVL.

This chain uses TRBV10-3 with TRBJ1-1; no reliable D call. With 3 bases removed from V and 8 bases from J, the gap between germline ends came to 7 bases. From germline, CDR1 is ENHRY and CDR2 SYGVKD. The CDR3 loop spans 11 amino acids. Here the CDR3 DNA reads TGTGCCATCAGTGACGTATCAGAAGCTTTCTTT. Translating it yields CAISDVSEAFF.

The chain employs TRBV25-1 and TRBJ2-3, with D hard to call. Germline CDR1 and CDR2: MGHDK and SYGVNS. The CDR3 is made up of 11 amino acids. The germline V and J ends were trimmed by 11 bases and 3 bases, with 9 bases remaining between them. The CDR3 protein is CASALTDTQYF. CDR3 sequence (DNA): TGTGCCTCAGCACTTACAGATACGCAGTATTTT. Full variable domain (outside the CDR3, taken from reference TRBV25-1 and TRBJ2-3): EADIYQTPRYLVIGTGKKITLECSQTMGHDKMYWYQQDPGMELHLIHYSYGVNSTEKGDLSSESTVSRIRTEHFPLTLESARPSHTSQYLCASALTDTQYFGPGTRLTVL.

The genes are TRBV27 and TRBJ2-7; 10 bases line up with TRBD2. Germline trimming cut 5 bases from V and 3 bases from J; bases unmatched to any gene: 13. The germline CDR1 and CDR2 sequences are MNHEY and SMNVEV (reference sequence). The CDR3 is 17 amino acids. CDR3 residues: CASSLKLAGIFHYEQYF. The CDR3 nucleotides are TGTGCCAGCAGTCTGAAACTAGCGGGAATTTTCCACTACGAGCAGTACTTC.

V and J are TRBV20-1 and TRBJ1-2; 7 nucleotides align to TRBD1. CDR1 and CDR2 from the germline V gene are DFQATT and SNEGSKA (reference sequence). The V segment lost 4 bases and the J segment 8 bases; nucleotides outside the gene matches: 4. CDR3 length equals 11 residues. Here the CDR3 DNA reads TGCAGTGCTATACAGGGGAACGGCTACACCTTC. Its translation is CSAIQGNGYTF.

This clonotype was detected a few times. The CDR3 nucleotides read TGCAGCGTTGAAGAATCAGGGGTTGGTGGCTACACCTTC. Its translation: CSVEESGVGGYTF. The chain combines TRBV29-1 with TRBJ1-2; D is possibly TRBD1 (6 bases). Trimming pared 0 bases from V and 7 bases from J, leaving 12 bases between. The length of the CDR3 is 13 residues. Per germline, CDR1 SQVTM and CDR2 ANQGSEA.

This clonotype was recorded a few times. This chain joins TRBV29-1 and TRBJ2-3; D remains ambiguous. Trimming shortened V by 5 bases and J by 8 bases, and 8 bases separated the two germline ends. Germline-derived CDR1 and CDR2 are SQVTM and ANQGSEA. The CDR3 consists of 10 residues. Here the CDR3 reads CSVSLGTQYF. In DNA form, the CDR3 reads TGCAGCGTTTCGTTAGGTACGCAGTATTTT.

The CDR3 region has the DNA TGTGCCAGCTCACTCCCGGGGATTCGAGAGACCCAGTACTTC. Protein sequence: CASSLPGIRETQYF. V is TRBV18 and J is TRBJ2-5; weak D call: TRBD2 (5 bases). V shed 4 bases and J shed 4 bases, with 13 bases lying between them. Germline V gene lookup returns CDR1 KGHSH and CDR2 LQKENI. CDR3 length: 14 residues.